This T cell receptor beta chain was sequenced in a study of CD4+ T cells in melanoma. Judged by abundance, this clone is medium-sized. Measured with immunoSEQ multiplex PCR; TCRdb has only the in-frame clones, and not every one. Of about 3,800 clones listed, 62% are singletons. The CDR3 has 15 residues. Germline lookup yields CDR1 LGHNA and CDR2 YSLEER. Trimming at V came to 3 bases and at J to 5 bases, leaving 5 bases not matched to a gene. The genes are TRBV4-3 and TRBJ2-2, with 8 bases aligning to TRBD1. The source of this sequence is a human donor with melanoma. Sequenced: cells from a culture (not recorded whether cultured in vitro). This chain's CDR3 is CASSQRDRSTGELFF. The CDR3 DNA is TGCGCCAGCAGCCAGCGGGACAGGAGTACCGGGGAGCTGTTTTTT.